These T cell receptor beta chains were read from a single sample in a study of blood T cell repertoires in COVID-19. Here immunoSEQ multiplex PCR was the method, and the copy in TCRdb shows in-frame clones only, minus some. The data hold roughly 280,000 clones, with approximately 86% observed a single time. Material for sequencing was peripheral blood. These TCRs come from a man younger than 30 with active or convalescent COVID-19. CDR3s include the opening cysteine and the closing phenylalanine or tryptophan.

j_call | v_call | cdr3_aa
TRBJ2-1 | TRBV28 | CASSPTPRGGLGDEQFF
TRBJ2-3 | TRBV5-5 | CASSLSPTSPGDTQYF
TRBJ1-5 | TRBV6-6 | CASKGAGGNQPQHF
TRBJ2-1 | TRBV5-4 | CASSLDSASGRAEQFF
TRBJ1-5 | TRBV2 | CATRSGGVGGSNQPQHF
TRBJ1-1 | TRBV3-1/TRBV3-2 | CASSLGQMNTEAFF
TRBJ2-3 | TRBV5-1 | CASRPGTGTDTQYF
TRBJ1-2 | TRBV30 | CAWSVPGISYGYTF
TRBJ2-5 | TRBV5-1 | CASSQGQGAGETQYF
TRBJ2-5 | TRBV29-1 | CSVGPLAGGLGRQETQYF